This entry describes one TCR beta chain. The ends lost 1 base at V and 4 bases at J; junction bases unmatched: 3. There are 15 residues in the CDR3. Germline CDR1 MGHRA, CDR2 YSYEKL. This entry belongs to a study of blood T cell repertoires in COVID-19. Overall study context: Acute-phase and convalescent COVID-19 samples originated in the United States, Italy and Spain. The analysed material was cDNA or gDNA that came from T cells, B-cell-depleted T cells, or PBMCs.

Original processing methods: By means of reference gene primer amplification, nucleated cell counts were estimated. Generated by immunoSEQ multiplex PCR, the TCRdb table keeps only in-frame clones and is missing some. The DNA gave D and trimming, while V, J and clone size come from that table. The sample consists of 90,000 to 130,000 clones, 60% to 80% of them appearing once. The sample was peripheral blood. V and J are TRBV4-1 and TRBJ1-2; 10 bases align to TRBD1. This receptor was taken from a woman of 80 years or more with active or convalescent COVID-19. CDR3 in DNA: TGCGCCAGCAGCCAAGGGGACAGGGGTGGCTATGGCTACACCTTC. This codes for CASSQGDRGGYGYTF.